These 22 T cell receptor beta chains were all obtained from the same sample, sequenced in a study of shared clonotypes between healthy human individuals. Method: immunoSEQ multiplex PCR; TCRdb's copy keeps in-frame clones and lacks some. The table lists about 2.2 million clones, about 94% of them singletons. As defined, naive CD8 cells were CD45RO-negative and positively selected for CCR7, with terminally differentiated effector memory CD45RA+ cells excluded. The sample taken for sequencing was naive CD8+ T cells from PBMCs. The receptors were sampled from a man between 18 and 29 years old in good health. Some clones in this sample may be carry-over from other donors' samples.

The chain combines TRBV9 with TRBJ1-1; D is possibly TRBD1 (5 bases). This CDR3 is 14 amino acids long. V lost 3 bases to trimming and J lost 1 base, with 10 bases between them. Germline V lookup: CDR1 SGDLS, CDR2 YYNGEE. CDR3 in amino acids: CASSADKGNTEAFF. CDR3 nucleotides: TGTGCCAGCAGCGCGGACAAAGGGAACACTGAAGCTTTCTTT.

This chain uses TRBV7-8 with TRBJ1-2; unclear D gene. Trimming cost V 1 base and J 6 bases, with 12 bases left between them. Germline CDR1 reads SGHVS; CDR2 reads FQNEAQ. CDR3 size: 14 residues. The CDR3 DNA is TGTGCCAGCAGCTTAGAAGGGTCGGCGGATGGCTACACCTTC. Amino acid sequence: CASSLEGSADGYTF.

The CDR3 sequence is CASRPREFQETQYF. The CDR3 DNA reads TGTGCCAGCAGACCCCGAGAGTTCCAAGAGACCCAGTACTTC. The chain carries TRBV6-5 and TRBJ2-5; no definite D call. Trimming took 6 bases from V and 1 from J, leaving 12 bases between them. This CDR3 is built from 14 residues. Per germline, CDR1 MNHEY and CDR2 SVGAGI.

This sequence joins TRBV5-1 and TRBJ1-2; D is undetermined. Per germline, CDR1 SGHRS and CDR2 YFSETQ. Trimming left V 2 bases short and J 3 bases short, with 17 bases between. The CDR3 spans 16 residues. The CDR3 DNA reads TGCGCCAGCAGCTTTGGTGTCTACAATGGGGACTATGGCTACACCTTC. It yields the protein CASSFGVYNGDYGYTF.

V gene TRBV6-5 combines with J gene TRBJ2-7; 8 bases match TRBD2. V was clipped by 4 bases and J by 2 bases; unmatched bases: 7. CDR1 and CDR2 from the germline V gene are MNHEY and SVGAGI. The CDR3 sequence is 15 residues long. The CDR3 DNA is TGTGCCAGCAGTTCTTCTCCGGGACTAGCCTACGAGCAGTACTTC. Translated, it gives CASSSSPGLAYEQYF.

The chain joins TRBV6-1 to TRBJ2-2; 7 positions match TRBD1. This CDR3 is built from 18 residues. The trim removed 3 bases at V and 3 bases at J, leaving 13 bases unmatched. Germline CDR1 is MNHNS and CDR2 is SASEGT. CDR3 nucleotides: TGTGCCAGCAGTGACGTAAAGAGACAGGGTAAGGACACCGGGGAGCTGTTTTTT. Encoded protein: CASSDVKRQGKDTGELFF.

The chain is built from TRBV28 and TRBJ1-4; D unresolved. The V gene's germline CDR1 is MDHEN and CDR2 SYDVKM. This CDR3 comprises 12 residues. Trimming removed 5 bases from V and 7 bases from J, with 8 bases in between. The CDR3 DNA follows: TGTGCCAGCAGTCAGATAGCTGAAAAACTGTTTTTT. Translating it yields CASSQIAEKLFF. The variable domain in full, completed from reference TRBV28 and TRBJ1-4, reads DVKVTQSSRYLVKRTGEKVFLECVQDMDHENMFWYRQDPGLGLRLIYFSYDVKMKEKGDIPEGYSVSREKKERFSLILESASTNQTSMYLCASSQIAEKLFFGSGTQLSVL.

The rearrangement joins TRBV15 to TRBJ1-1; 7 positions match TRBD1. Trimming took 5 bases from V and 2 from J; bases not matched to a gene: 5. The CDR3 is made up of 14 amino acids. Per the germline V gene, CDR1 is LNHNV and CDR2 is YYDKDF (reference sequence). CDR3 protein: CATSGRQGNTEAFF. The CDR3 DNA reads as TGTGCCACCAGCGGCCGACAGGGAAACACTGAAGCTTTCTTT.

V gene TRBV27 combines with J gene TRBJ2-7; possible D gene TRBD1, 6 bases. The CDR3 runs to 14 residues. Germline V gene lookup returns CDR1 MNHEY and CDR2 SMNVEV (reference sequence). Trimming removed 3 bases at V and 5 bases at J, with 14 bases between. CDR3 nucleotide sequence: TGTGCCAGCAGTTTCCTACAGGGAGCCCACGAGCAGTACTTC. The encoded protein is CASSFLQGAHEQYF.

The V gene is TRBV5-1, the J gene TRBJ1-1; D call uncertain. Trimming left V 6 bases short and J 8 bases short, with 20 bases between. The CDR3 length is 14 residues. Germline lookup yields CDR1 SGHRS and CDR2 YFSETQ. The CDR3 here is CASTTTGRAPEAFF. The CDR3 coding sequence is TGCGCCAGCACCACCACGGGTCGGGCTCCAGAAGCTTTCTTT.

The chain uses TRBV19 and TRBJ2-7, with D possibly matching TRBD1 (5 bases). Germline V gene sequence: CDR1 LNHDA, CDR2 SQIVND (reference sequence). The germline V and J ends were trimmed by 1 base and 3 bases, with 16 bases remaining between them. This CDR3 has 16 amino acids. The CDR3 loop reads CASSIGHRGGDYEQYF. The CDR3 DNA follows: TGTGCCAGTAGTATAGGGCATAGGGGCGGAGACTACGAGCAGTACTTC.

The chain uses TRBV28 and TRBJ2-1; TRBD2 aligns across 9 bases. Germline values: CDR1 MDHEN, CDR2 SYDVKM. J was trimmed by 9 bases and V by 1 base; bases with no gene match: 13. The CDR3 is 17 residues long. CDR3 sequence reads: CASSLLEKAGGPVEQFF. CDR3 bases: TGTGCCAGCAGTTTATTGGAAAAGGCGGGAGGGCCTGTTGAGCAGTTCTTC.

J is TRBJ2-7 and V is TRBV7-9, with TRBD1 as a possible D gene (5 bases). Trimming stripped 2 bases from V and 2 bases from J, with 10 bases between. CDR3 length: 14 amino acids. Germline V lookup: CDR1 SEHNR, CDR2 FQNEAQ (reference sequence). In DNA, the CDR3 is TGTGCCAGCAGCTTAAGGGGAACCCCCTACGAGCAGTACTTC. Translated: CASSLRGTPYEQYF.

The CDR3 protein is CASRASGFNEQFF. As DNA, the CDR3 is TGTGCCAGTAGGGCTAGCGGGTTCAATGAGCAGTTCTTC. The chain joins TRBV19 to TRBJ2-1, with TRBD2 identical over 8 bases. CDR1 and CDR2 (germline): LNHDA, SQIVND (reference sequence). The CDR3 is 13 residues long. The trim removed 6 bases at V and 6 bases at J, leaving 4 bases unmatched.

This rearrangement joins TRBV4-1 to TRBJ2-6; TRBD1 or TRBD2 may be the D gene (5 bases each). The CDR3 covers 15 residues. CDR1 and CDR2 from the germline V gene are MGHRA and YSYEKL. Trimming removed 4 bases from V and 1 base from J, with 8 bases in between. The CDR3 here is CASSPGASGANVLTF. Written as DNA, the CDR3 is TGCGCCAGCAGCCCCGGGGCGTCTGGGGCCAACGTCCTGACTTTC.

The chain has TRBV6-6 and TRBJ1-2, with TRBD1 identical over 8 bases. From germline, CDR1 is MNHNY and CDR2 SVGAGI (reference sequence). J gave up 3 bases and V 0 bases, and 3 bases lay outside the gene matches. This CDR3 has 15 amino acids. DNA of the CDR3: TGTGCCAGCAGTTACTCCCTGACAGGGGACTATGGCTACACCTTC. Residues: CASSYSLTGDYGYTF.

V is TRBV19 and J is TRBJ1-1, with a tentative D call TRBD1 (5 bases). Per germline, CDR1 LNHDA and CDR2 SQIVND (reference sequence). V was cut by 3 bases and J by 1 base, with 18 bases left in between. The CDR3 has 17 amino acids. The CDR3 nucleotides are TGTGCCAGTAGTATCTCTGCGACCGGAGGGGCGAACACTGAAGCTTTCTTT. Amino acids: CASSISATGGANTEAFF.

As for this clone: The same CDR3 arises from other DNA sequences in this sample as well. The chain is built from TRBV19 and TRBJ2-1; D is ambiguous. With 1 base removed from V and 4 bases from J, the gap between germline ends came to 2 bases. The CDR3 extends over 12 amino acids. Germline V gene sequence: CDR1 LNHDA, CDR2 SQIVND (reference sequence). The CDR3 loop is CASSIGYNEQFF. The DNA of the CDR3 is TGTGCCAGTAGTATAGGATACAATGAGCAGTTCTTC.

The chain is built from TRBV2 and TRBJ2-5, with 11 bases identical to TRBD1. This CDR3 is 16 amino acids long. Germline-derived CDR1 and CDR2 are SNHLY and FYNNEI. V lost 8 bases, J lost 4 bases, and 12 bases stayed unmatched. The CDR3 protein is CASPERTGGYRETQYF. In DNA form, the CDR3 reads TGTGCCAGCCCCGAGAGGACAGGGGGCTATCGAGAGACCCAGTACTTC.

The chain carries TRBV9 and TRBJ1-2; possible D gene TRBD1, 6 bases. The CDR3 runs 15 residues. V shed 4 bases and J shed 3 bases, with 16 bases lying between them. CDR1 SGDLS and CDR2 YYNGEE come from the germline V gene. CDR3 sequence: CASSPGAQSDYGYTF. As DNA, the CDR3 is TGTGCCAGCAGCCCAGGGGCCCAAAGTGACTATGGCTACACCTTC.

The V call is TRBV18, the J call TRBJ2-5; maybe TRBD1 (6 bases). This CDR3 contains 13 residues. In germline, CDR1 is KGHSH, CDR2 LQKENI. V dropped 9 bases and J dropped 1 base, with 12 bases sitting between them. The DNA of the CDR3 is TGTGCCAGTTACAGGGATACCCAAGAGACCCAGTACTTC. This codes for CASYRDTQETQYF.

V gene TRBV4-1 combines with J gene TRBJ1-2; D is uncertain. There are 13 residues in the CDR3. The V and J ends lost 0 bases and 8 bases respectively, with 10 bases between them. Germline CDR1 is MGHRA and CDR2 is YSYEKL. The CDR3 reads CASSQDPEIGYTF. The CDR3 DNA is TGCGCCAGCAGCCAAGATCCTGAGATCGGCTACACCTTC.